This T cell receptor beta chain came from a study of shared clonotypes between healthy human individuals. The data were produced by immunoSEQ multiplex PCR, yet TCRdb's version contains in-frame clones alone and is incomplete. The profile covers fewer than 2.5 million clones, with approximately 94% appearing a single time and about 0.38% taken by the ten largest. The V gene lost 5 bases and the J gene lost 0 bases, with 10 bases spanning the gap. The CDR3 sequence is 14 residues long. Germline V gene data show CDR1 as SEHNR and CDR2 as FQNEAQ (reference sequence). The sequencing input was naive CD4+ T cells from PBMCs. Subset defined: CD45RA+ positively selected. This clonotype originated in a man between 18 and 35 years old in good health. Some clones in this sample may be carry-over from other donors' samples. The chain employs TRBV7-9 and TRBJ1-1; D is undetermined. CDR3 coding DNA: TGTGCCAGCAGCCAGCATACTGTGAACACTGAAGCTTTCTTT. It codes for CASSQHTVNTEAFF.